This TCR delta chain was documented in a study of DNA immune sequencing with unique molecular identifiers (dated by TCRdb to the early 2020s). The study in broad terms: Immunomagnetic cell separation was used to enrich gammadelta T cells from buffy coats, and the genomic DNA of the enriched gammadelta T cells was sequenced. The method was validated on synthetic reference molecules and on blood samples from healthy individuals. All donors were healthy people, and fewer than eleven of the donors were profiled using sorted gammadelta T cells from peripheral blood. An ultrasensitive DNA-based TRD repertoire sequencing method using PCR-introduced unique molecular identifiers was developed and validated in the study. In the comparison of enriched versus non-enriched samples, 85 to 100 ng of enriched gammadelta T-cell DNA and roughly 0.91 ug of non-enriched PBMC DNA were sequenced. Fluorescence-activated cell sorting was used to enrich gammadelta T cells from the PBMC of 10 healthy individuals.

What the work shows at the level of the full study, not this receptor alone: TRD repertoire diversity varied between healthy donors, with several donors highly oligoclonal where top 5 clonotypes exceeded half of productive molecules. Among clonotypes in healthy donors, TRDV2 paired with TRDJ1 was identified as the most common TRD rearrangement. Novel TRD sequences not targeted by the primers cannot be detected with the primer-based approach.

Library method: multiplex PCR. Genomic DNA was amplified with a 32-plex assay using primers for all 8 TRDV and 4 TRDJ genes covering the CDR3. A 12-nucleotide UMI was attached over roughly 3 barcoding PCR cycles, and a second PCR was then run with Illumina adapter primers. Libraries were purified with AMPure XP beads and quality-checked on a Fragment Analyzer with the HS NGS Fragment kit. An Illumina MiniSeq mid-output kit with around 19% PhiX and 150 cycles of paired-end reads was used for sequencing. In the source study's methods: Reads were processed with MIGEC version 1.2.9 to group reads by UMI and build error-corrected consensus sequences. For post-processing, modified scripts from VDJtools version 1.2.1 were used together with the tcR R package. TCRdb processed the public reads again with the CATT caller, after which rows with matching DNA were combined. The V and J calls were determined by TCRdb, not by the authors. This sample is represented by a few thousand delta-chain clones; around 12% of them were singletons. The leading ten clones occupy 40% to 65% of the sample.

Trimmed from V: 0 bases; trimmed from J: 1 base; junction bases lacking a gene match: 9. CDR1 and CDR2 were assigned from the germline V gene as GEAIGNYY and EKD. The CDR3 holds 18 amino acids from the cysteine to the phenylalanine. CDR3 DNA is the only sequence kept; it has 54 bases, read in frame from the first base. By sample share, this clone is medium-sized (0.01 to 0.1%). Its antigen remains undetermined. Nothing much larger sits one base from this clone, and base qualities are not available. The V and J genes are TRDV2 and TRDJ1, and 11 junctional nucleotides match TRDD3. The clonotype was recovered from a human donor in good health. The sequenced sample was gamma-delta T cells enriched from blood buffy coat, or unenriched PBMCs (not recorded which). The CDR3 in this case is CACDTCRLGDTPTDKLIF. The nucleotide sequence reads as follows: TGTGCCTGTGACACCTGTCGCTTGGGGGATACGCCCACCGATAAACTCATCTTT.